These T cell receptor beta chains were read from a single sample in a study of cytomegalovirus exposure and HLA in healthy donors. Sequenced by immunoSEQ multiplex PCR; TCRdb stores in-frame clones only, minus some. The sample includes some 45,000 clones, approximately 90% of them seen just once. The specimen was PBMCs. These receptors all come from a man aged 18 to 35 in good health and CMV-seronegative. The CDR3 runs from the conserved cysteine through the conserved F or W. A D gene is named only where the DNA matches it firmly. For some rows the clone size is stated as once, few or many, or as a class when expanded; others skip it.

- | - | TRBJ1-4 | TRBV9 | TGTGCCAGCAGCGTGACAGGAGACCTAAAAGAAAAACTGTTTTTT | CASSVTGDLKEKLFF
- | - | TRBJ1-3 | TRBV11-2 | TGTGCCAGCAGCTTAGGGCAGGACTCTGGAAACACCATATATTTT | CASSLGQDSGNTIYF
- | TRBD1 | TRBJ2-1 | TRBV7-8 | TGTGCCAGCAGCAACCTGGACAGGGGCTCCTACAATGAGCAGTTCTTC | CASSNLDRGSYNEQFF
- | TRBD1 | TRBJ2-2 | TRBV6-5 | TGTGCCAGCAGTTCGGGACAGGTGAACACCGGGGAGCTGTTTTTT | CASSSGQVNTGELFF
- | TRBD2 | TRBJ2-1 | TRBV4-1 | TGCGCCAGCAGCCAAGTCGACCTGGGACTAGCGGGGCACAATGAGCAGTTCTTC | CASSQVDLGLAGHNEQFF
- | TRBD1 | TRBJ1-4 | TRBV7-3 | TGTGCCAGCAGCTTTCGGCAGGGGGCGCTTATGGCTGAAAAACTGTTTTTT | CASSFRQGALMAEKLFF
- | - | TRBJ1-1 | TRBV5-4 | TGTGCCAGCAGCTTGGTAGGGGTAGTCACTGAAGCTTTCTTT | CASSLVGVVTEAFF
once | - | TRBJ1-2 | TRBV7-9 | TGTGCCAGCAGCTTAGCCGGGAACGCTAACTATGGCTACACCTTC | CASSLAGNANYGYTF
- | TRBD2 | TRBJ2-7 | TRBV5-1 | TGCGCCAGCAGCTGGGGAGCGGGGGAATACGAGCAGTACTTC | CASSWGAGEYEQYF
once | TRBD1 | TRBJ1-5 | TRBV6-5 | TGTGCCAGCACCCTGGGACAGGAGCATCAGCCCCAGCATTTT | CASTLGQEHQPQHF
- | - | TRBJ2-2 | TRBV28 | TGTGCCAGCAGTTTTCTTGAGGGCCAGTCAGGGGAGCTGTTTTTT | CASSFLEGQSGELFF
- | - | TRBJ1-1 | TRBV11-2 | TGTGCCAGCAGCTTATCCAGTTCTGGCACTGAAGCTTTCTTT | CASSLSSSGTEAFF
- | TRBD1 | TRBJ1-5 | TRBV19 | TGTGCCAGTAGTGAAACTCGGACAGGGAATAGCAATCAGCCCCAGCATTTT | CASSETRTGNSNQPQHF
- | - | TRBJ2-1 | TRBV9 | TGTGCCAGCAGCGCAGGGGCCTCCTACAATGAGCAGTTCTTC | CASSAGASYNEQFF
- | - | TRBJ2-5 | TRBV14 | TGTGCCAGCAGCACTTCGGGGACCCAGTACTTC | CASSTSGTQYF
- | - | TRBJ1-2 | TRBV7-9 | TGTGCCAGCAGCTTAGACCTAGGGGATGGCTACACCTTC | CASSLDLGDGYTF
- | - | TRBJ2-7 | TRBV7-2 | TGTGCCAGCAGCTTACTGGTTCTAGCGAGCGAGCAGTACTTC | CASSLLVLASEQYF
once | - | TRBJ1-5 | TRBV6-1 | TGTGCCAGCAGTGAATCCGGGAGCAATCAGCCCCAGCATTTT | CASSESGSNQPQHF
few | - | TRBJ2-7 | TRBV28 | TGTGCCAGCAGTTTAGACGGGACACGAGGGGGCGAGCAGTACTTC | CASSLDGTRGGEQYF
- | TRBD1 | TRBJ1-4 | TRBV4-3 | TGCGCCAGCAGTGGACAGGGCAATGAAAAACTGTTTTTT | CASSGQGNEKLFF
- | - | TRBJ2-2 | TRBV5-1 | TGCGCCAGCAGCTTGGTGGGGACACAGAACACCGGGGAGCTGTTTTTT | CASSLVGTQNTGELFF
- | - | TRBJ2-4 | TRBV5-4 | TGTGCCAGCAGCTTGGGCAGGGGTTTGGACAAAAACATTCAGTACTTC | CASSLGRGLDKNIQYF
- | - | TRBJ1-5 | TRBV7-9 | TGTGCCAGCAGCGCGCGCGACTGGGGGGGAGGACAGCCCCAGCATTTT | CASSARDWGGGQPQHF
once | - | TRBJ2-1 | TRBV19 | TGTGCCAGTAGCCCGCCCCCCCCGACAGGACCTCCCTACAATGAGCAGTTCTTC | CASSPPPPTGPPYNEQFF
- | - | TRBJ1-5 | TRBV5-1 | TGCGCCAGCAGCCTGACAGGTATGAGCAATCAGCCCCAGCATTTT | CASSLTGMSNQPQHF
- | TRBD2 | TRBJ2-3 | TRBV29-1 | TGCAGCGTCCTAGCGGGTTCCACAGATACGCAGTATTTT | CSVLAGSTDTQYF
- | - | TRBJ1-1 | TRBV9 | TGTGCCAGCAGCGTAGATAATTTGAACACTGAAGCTTTCTTT | CASSVDNLNTEAFF
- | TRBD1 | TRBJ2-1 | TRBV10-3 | TGTGCCATCAGCCAGGACAGGGGTTCCTACAATGAGCAGTTCTTC | CAISQDRGSYNEQFF
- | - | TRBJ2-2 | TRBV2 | TGTGCCAGCAGATACGGGGTCCAGGCCGGGGAGCTGTTTTTT | CASRYGVQAGELFF
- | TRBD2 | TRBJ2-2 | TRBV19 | TGTGCCAGTACCGGGACTAGCGGGAGGGGCACCGGGGAGCTGTTTTTT | CASTGTSGRGTGELFF
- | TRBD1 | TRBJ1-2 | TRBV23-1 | TGCGCCAGCAGATCCTCCGGGACAGGGGTATGTGGCTACACCTTC | CASRSSGTGVCGYTF
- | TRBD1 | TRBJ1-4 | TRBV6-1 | TGTGCCAGCAGTGAGACAGGGTTACGTGAAAAACTGTTTTTT | CASSETGLREKLFF
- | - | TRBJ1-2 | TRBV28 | TGTGCCAGCAGTTGGACAGTTAACTATGGCTACACCTTC | CASSWTVNYGYTF
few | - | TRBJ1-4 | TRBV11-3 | TGTGCCAGCAGCTTAGCGGAGGGAACTAATGAAAAACTGTTTTTT | CASSLAEGTNEKLFF
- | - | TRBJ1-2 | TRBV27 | TGTGCCAGCAGCCGCGGTCCCCTCTATGGCTACACCTTC | CASSRGPLYGYTF
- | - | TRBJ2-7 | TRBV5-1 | TGCGCCAGCAGCTTCCCGGGACAGGGGGCTTCTAGCGGGAGGGCCGCCTACGAGCAGTACTTC | CASSFPGQGASSGRAAYEQYF
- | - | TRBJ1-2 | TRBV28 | TGTGCCAGCAGTTTAAACAGGCGGAGCGGCTACACCTTC | CASSLNRRSGYTF
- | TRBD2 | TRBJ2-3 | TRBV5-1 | TGCGCCAGCAGCTCTGGACTAGCGGGAGAAACAGATACGCAGTATTTT | CASSSGLAGETDTQYF
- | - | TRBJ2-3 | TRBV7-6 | TGTGCCAGCAGCCCCCGCGGGGGCCGGGATACGCAGTATTTT | CASSPRGGRDTQYF
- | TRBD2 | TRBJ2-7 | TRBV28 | TGTGCCAGCAGTTTATATTCGGGAGGACGGGATGAGCAGTACTTC | CASSLYSGGRDEQYF
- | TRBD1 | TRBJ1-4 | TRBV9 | TGTGCCAGCAGCTCAATGGGACAGGGATTAGAAAAACTGTTTTTT | CASSSMGQGLEKLFF
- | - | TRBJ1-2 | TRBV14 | TGTGCCAGCAGCCAAGTGCGGGGGGCAGATGGCTACACCTTC | CASSQVRGADGYTF
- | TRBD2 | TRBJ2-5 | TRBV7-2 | TGTGCCAGCGGACTAGCGGGAGGGCCGAGTTTGAAGACCCAGTACTTC | CASGLAGGPSLKTQYF